This TCR beta chain was recorded in a study of T cell clonality in common variable immunodeficiency. J lost 6 bases, V lost 6 bases, and 4 bases had no gene match. This CDR3 spans 13 amino acids. Germline CDR1 is SNHLY and CDR2 is FYNNEI. The method was immunoSEQ multiplex PCR; TCRdb's version includes in-frame clones alone and lacks a portion of them. The sample shows roughly 39,000 clones, no singletons; the ten largest hold roughly 5.6%. Study-level findings and limits: In common variable immunodeficiency, TCR beta chains reportedly carried fewer deletions and N-nucleotide insertions.

A few counts support this clone. The antigen remains undetermined. Coverage ceases 3 residues before the CDR3 finishes, and the germline J gene fills in the end. The chain recombines TRBV2 with TRBJ1-2, with TRBD1 matching over 10 bases. Sequencing was performed on peripheral blood mononuclear cells. This receptor was identified in a human donor with common variable immunodeficiency. The CDR3 bases that were read are TGTGCCAGCAGGAGGGGACAGGGGAATGGC. Its translation is CASRRGQGNG. The full CDR3 protein reads CASRRGQGNGYTF.